This TCR beta chain was recorded in a study of T-cell memory formation after mild COVID-19. TCR alpha and TCR beta cDNA libraries carrying sample barcodes and UMIs were produced by 5'RACE using constant-segment primers. TCRdb independently ran MiXCR on the 5' RACE reads; one entry per CDR3 protein. The sample holds 140,000 or so distinct CDR3 sequences, about 19% seen once. On this clonotype itself: The antigen remains unidentified.

Study-wide findings and caveats: From day 15 to 85, contracting clones were balanced between CD4 and CD8, whereas later expanders leaned toward CD4+. Contracting CD4+ clones were located mainly in CM and EM, and CD8+ clones in EMRA. Within pre-infection memory, some responding clones were found, suggesting cross-reactive memory joined.

The V gene's germline CDR1 is KGHDR and CDR2 SFDVKD. Trimming stripped 9 bases from V and 13 bases from J, with 30 bases between. This CDR3 is built from 16 residues. The chain combines TRBV24-1 with TRBJ1-5; no reliable D call. This TCR was recovered from an adult woman who had mild COVID-19 (a few samples of this study predate the infection). Cell type and time point are not known. Material: PBMCs or a T cell subset sorted from them (not recorded which). The CDR3 nucleotides read TGTGCCACCCTCCGGCGGAAGCCTGCTAGCAATCAGCATCAGCATTTT. Translation: CATLRRKPASNQHQHF.